This T cell receptor beta chain was sequenced for a study of T cell responses to AZD1222 COVID-19 vaccine. Turning to this clone: Its target is not known.

Study findings and constraints: Baseline serology detected seropositivity in only a handful of AZD1222 recipients.

Some clones are missing from TCRdb's copy, which holds only in-frame ones; the method was immunoSEQ multiplex PCR. The sample holds around 100,000 clones, more than 70% seen once. The receptor comes from an adult who received the AZD1222 COVID-19 vaccine. Sequencing was performed on peripheral blood, taken 28 days after the second AZD1222 dose.

The DNA of the CDR3 is TGCGCCAGCAGCACCCGTGAGGGGGTCACCACCGGGGAGCTGTTTTTT. It yields the protein CASSTREGVTTGELFF. The chain carries TRBV5-1 and TRBJ2-2, with a tentative D call TRBD1 (6 bases). This CDR3 has 16 residues. V lost 4 bases, J lost 4 bases, and 17 bases lay in between. In germline, CDR1 is SGHRS, CDR2 YFSETQ. Filled out from reference TRBV5-1 and TRBJ2-2, the complete variable domain reads KAGVTQTPRYLIKTRGQQVTLSCSPISGHRSVSWYQQTPGQGLQFLFEYFSETQRNKGNFPGRFSGRQFSNSRSEMNVSTLELGDSALYLCASSTREGVTTGELFFGEGSRLTVL.